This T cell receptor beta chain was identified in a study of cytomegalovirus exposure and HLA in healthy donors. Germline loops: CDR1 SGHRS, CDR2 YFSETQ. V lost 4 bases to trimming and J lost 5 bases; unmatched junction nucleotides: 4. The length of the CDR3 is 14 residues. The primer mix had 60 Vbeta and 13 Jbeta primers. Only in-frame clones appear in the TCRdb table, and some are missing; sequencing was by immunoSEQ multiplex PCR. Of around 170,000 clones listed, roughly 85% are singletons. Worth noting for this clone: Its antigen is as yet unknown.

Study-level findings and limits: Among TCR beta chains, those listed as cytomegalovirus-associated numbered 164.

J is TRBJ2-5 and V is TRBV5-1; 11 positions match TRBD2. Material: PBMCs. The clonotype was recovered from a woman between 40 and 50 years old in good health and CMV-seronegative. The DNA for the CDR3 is TGCGCCAGCAGCCCTAGCGGGGGGATGGAGACCCAGTACTTC. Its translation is CASSPSGGMETQYF.